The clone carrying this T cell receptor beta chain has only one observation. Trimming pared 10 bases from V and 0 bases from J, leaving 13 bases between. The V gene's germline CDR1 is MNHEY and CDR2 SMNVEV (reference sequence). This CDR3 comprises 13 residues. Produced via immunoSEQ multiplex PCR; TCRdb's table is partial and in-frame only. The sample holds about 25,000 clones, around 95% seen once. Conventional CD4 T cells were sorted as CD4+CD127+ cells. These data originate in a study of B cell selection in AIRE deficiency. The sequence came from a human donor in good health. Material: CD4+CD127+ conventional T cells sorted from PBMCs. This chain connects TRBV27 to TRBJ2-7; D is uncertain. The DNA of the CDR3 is TGTGCCACCCGACCGTCGAGCTCCTACGAGCAGTACTTC. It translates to CATRPSSSYEQYF.